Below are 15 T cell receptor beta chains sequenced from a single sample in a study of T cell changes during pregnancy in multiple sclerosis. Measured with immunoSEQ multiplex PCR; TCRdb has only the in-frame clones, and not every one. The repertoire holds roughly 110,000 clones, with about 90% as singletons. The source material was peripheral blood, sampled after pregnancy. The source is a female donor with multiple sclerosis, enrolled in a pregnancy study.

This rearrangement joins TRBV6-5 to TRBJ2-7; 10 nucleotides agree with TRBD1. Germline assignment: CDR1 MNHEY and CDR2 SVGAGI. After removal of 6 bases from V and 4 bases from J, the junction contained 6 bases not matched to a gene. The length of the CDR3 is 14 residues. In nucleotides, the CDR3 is TGTGCCAGCAGCCGAGACAGGGGGCGATACGAGCAGTACTTC. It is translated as CASSRDRGRYEQYF.

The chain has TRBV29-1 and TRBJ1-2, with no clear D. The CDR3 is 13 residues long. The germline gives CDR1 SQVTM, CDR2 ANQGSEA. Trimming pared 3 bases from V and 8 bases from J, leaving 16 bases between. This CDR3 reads CSVDRLKGGGYTF. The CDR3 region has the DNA TGCAGCGTTGACAGGTTAAAAGGAGGAGGCTACACCTTC.

The CDR3 nucleotides are TGCGCCAGCAGCTTGTTGGGCCGGGGGGGAGACTACGAGCAGTACTTC. Translated, it gives CASSLLGRGGDYEQYF. This chain joins TRBV5-1 and TRBJ2-7; 8 bases map to TRBD2. The V gene end was trimmed by 1 base and the J gene end by 3 bases; junction bases not matched to a gene: 9. In germline, CDR1 is SGHRS, CDR2 YFSETQ. This CDR3 is built from 16 residues.

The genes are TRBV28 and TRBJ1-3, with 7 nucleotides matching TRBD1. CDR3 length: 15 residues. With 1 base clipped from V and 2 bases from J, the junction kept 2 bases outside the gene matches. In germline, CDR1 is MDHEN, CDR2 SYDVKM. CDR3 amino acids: CASSLLQGPGNTIYF. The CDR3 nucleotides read TGTGCCAGCAGTTTATTACAGGGGCCTGGAAACACCATATATTTT. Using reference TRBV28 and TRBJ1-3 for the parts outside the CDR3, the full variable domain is DVKVTQSSRYLVKRTGEKVFLECVQDMDHENMFWYRQDPGLGLRLIYFSYDVKMKEKGDIPEGYSVSREKKERFSLILESASTNQTSMYLCASSLLQGPGNTIYFGEGSWLTVV.

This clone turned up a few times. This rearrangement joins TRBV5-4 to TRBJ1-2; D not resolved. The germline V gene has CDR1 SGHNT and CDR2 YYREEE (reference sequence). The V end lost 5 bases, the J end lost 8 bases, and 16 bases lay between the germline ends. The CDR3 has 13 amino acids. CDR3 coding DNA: TGTGCCAGCAGGCCTAGCGGGGAGCGGGGCTACACCTTC. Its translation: CASRPSGERGYTF.

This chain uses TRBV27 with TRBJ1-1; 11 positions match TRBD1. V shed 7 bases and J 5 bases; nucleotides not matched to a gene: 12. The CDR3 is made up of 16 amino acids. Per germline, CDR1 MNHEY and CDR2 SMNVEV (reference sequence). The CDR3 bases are TGTGCCAGCATATCAGGACAGGGGGCTGGTGGGACTGAAGCTTTCTTT. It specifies CASISGQGAGGTEAFF.

The CDR3 nucleotides read TGCGCCAGCAGCCAAGAGGCCGGGACAGCGAACACCGGGGAGCTGTTTTTT. Amino acid sequence: CASSQEAGTANTGELFF. The genes are TRBV4-1 and TRBJ2-2; 7 bases map to TRBD1. V dropped 0 bases and J dropped 0; count of bases not matched to a gene: 4. The CDR3 has 17 residues. CDR1 and CDR2 (germline): MGHRA, YSYEKL.

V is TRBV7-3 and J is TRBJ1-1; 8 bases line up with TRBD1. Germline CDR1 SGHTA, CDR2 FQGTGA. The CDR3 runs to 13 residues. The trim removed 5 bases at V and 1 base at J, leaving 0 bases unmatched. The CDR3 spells CASSQGANTEAFF. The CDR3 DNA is TGTGCCAGCAGCCAGGGGGCGAACACTGAAGCTTTCTTT.

CDR3 residues: CASSMVSNINEQFF. DNA of the CDR3: TGTGCCAGCAGTATGGTTTCCAACATAAATGAGCAGTTCTTC. The chain joins TRBV28 to TRBJ2-1; no definite D call. V gave up 5 bases and J gave up 7 bases, with 15 bases separating them. CDR3 length equals 14 residues. The V gene's germline CDR1 is MDHEN and CDR2 SYDVKM.

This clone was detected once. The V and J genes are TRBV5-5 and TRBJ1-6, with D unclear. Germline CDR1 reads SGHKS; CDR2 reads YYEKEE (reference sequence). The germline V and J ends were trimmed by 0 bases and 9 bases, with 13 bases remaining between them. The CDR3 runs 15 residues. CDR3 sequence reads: CASSLGADDTSPLHF. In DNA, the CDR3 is TGTGCCAGCAGCTTGGGGGCTGATGATACTTCACCCCTCCACTTT.

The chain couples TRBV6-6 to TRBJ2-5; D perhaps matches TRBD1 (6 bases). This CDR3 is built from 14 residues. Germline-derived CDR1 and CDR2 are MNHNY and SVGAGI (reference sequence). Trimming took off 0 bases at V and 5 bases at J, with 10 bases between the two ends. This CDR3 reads CASSYSGAGETQYF. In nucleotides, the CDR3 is TGTGCCAGCAGTTACTCGGGGGCTGGGGAGACCCAGTACTTC.

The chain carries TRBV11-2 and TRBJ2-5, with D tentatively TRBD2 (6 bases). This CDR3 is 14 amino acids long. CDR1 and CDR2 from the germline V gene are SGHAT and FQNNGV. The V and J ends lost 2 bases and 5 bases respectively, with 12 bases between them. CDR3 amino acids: CASSLLRGLETQYF. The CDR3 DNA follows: TGTGCCAGCAGCTTATTGCGGGGATTGGAGACCCAGTACTTC.

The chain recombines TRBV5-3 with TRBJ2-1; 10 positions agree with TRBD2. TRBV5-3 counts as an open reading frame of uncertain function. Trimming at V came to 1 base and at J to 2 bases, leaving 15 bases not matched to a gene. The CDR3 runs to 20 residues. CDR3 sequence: CARSLPRLGLARDTYNEQFF. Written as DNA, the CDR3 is TGTGCCAGAAGCTTGCCACGACTGGGACTAGCGCGAGATACCTACAATGAGCAGTTCTTC.

CDR3 nucleotides: TGTGCCCTCCGAAGGGGTGGGTCCTACGAGCAGTACTTC. Translated, it gives CALRRGGSYEQYF. V is TRBV30 and J is TRBJ2-7; tentatively, D is TRBD1 (5 bases). The CDR3 has 13 residues. In germline, CDR1 is GTSNPN, CDR2 SVGIG (reference sequence). V was shortened by 8 bases and J by 1 base, with 15 bases between the two germline ends. The full variable domain, rest sourced from reference TRBV30 and TRBJ2-7, is SQTIHQWPATLVQPVGSPLSLECTVEGTSNPNLYWYRQAAGRGLQLLFYSVGIGQISSEVPQNLSASRPQDRQFILSSKKLLLSDSGFYLCALRRGGSYEQYFGPGTRLTVT.

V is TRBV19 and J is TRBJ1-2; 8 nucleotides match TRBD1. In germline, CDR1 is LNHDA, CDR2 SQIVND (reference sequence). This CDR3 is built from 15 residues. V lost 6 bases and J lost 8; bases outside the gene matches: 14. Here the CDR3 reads CASSLRDRWFEGYTF. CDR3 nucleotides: TGTGCCAGTAGCCTCCGGGACAGGTGGTTTGAGGGCTACACCTTC.